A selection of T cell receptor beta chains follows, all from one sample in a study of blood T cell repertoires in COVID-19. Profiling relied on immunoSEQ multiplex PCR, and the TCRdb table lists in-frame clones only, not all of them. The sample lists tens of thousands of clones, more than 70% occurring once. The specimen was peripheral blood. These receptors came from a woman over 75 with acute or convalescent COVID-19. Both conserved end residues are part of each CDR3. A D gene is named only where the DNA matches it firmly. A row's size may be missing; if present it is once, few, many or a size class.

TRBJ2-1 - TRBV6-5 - TGTGCCAGCAGGGCTCCATTGGCGGGGCTTAATGAGCAGTTCTTC CASRAPLAGLNEQFF
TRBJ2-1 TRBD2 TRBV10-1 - TGCGCCAGCAGTGAAGCGGGGGTGCAATACAATGAGCAGTTCTTC CASSEAGVQYNEQFF
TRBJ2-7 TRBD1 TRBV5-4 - TGTGCCAGCAGCTGGACAGGGGAGGCCGAGCAGTACTTC CASSWTGEAEQYF
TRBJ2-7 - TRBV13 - TGTGCCAGCAGCTTATTTGTGGACAGATTCTCCTACGAGCAGTACTTC CASSLFVDRFSYEQYF
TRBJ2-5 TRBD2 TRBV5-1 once TGCGCCAGCGAATTAAGCGGGGGGCTCCAAGAGACCCAGTACTTC CASELSGGLQETQYF
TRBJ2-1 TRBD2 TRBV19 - TGTGCCAGTAGAGGACTAGCGGGGGTAGGTGAGCAGTTCTTC CASRGLAGVGEQFF
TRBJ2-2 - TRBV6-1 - TGTGCCAGCAGTGACCAGTTAACGACGAACACCGGGGAGCTGTTTTTT CASSDQLTTNTGELFF
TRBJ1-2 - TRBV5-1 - TGCGCCAGCAGCGATGGCGTTGGGGCGCGTGGCTACACCTTC CASSDGVGARGYTF
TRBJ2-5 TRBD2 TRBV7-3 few TGTGCCAGCAGCTTAGGGACTAGCGGGGGGGAAGAGACCCAGTACTTC CASSLGTSGGEETQYF
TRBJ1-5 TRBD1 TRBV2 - TGTGCCAGCAGAGGGGACAGGGTAGGTGGTCAGCCCCAGCATTTT CASRGDRVGGQPQHF
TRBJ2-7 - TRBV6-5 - TGTGCCAGCAGTTACTTGGGCAAATTCTACGAGCAGTACTTC CASSYLGKFYEQYF
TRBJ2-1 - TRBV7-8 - TGTGCCAGCAGCCCCCACGGGGTGGGCGGGCCAACTGGGCGAACCTACAATGAGCAGTTCTTC CASSPHGVGGPTGRTYNEQFF
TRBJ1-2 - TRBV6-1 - TGTGCCAGCAGTGAGATGGGGATAAAGGGGTCCTATGGCTACACCTTC CASSEMGIKGSYGYTF
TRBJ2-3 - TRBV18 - TGTGCCAGCTCACCATCCGGGCGGGTCCCCACAGATACGCAGTATTTT CASSPSGRVPTDTQYF
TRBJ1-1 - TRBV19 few TGTGCCAGTAGTCCACTCAGGGAAACGAAGCGGAACACTGAAGCTTTCTTT CASSPLRETKRNTEAFF
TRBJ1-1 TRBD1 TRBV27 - TGTGCCAGCAGTCCCCGACAGGGGGGGAACACTGAAGCTTTCTTT CASSPRQGGNTEAFF
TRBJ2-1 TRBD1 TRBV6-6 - TGTGCCAGCAGTCAACGGGGAACAGGGGGGTCCTACAATGAGCAGTTCTTC CASSQRGTGGSYNEQFF
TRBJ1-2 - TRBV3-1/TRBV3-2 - TGTGCCAGCAGCCAAGGGACAGCACCTCGCTACACCTTC CASSQGTAPRYTF
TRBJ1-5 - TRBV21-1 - TGTGCCAGCAGCAAACTTTCGTGGGACAGGGCTCCATATAGCAATCAGCCCCAGCATTTT CASSKLSWDRAPYSNQPQHF
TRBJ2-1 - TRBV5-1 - TGCGCCAGCAGCCGACAGGACAGCTCCTACAATGAGCAGTTCTTC CASSRQDSSYNEQFF
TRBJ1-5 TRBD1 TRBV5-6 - TGTGCCAGCAGCTTGGCCGGGACAGGGGGCGTCTATCAGCCCCAGCATTTT CASSLAGTGGVYQPQHF
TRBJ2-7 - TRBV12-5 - TGTGCTAGTGGTTTGGTACTTCAAAACGCACAGCAAGGAAAGGACGAGCAGTACTTC CASGLVLQNAQQGKDEQYF
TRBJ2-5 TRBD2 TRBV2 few TGTGCCAGCAGTGAACCCGCGGGGGGCGCTGAGACCCAGTACTTC CASSEPAGGAETQYF
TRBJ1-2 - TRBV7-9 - TGTGCCAGCAGCTCCGGTCGGGGGTTTGGCTACACCTTC CASSSGRGFGYTF
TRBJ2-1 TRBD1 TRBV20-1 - TGCAGTGCTGACGGGACAGAGTTGCTCTTC CSADGTELLF
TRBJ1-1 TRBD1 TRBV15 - TGTGCCACCAGCAGAGAACTCGGGACAGGTGAAGCTTTCTTT CATSRELGTGEAFF
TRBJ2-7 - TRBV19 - TGTGCCAGTAGTTACGGGGTAGGTTCATCATTCGAGCAGTACTTC CASSYGVGSSFEQYF
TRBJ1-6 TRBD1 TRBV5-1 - TGCGCCAGCAGCCCAGGACAGGGGAATTCACCCCTCCACTTT CASSPGQGNSPLHF
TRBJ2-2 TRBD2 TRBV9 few TGTGCCAGCAGCGTTCTGGGGGAGGGCGGGGAGCTGTTTTTT CASSVLGEGGELFF
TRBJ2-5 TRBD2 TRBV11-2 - TGTGCCAGCAGCTTATTAGCGGGGATAGGCGCCGAGACCCAGTACTTC CASSLLAGIGAETQYF
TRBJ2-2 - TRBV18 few TGTGCCAGCTCACCCAGAAGCGCAGATGTGGGCGGGGAGCTGTTTTTT CASSPRSADVGGELFF
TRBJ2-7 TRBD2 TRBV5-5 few TGTGCCAGCAGTTCTGCGAGCGGGGGCTACGAGCAGTACTTC CASSSASGGYEQYF
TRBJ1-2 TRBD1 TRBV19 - TGTGCCAGTAGTGTTGGACAGGGGTTCTATGGCTACACCTTC CASSVGQGFYGYTF
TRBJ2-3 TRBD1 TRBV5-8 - TGTGCCAGCAGCCCCGGGGCGACAGGGGGCAGGGATACGCAGTATTTT CASSPGATGGRDTQYF
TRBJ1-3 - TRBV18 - TGTGCCAGCTCCTCCTCGGTAAAGAACACCATATATTTT CASSSSVKNTIYF
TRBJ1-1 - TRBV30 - TGTGCCTTGGCCCACCGGAGGGACAACACTGAAGCTTTCTTT CALAHRRDNTEAFF
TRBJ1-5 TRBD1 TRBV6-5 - TGTGCCAGCAGGATCGGACAGGCCCCAGGGCCCCAGCATTTT CASRIGQAPGPQHF
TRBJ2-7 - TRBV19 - TGTGCCAGTAGTTATAGAGTAACCTACGAGCAGTACTTC CASSYRVTYEQYF
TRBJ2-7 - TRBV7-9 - TGTGCCAGCAGCTTACAGGGTACCTACGAGCAGTACTTC CASSLQGTYEQYF
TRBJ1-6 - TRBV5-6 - TGTGCCAGCAGCTTGTTTTTATCACCCCTCCACTTT CASSLFLSPLHF
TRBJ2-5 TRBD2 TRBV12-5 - TGTGCTAGTGGTTTAGCGCTAGCGGGGGGCCTAGGTGAGACCCAGTACTTC CASGLALAGGLGETQYF
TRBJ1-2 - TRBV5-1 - TGCGCCAGCAGCTTGTTTGACACTTACTATGGCTACACCTTC CASSLFDTYYGYTF
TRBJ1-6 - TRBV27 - TGTGCCAGCAGGGGCAAACAGGGCCAGGGAAATTCACCCCTCCACTTT CASRGKQGQGNSPLHF
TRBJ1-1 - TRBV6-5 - TGTGCCAGCAGTCCCAACAAGTGGAACACTGAAGCTTTCTTT CASSPNKWNTEAFF
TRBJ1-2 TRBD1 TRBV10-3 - TGTGCCATCGGTAGGAGGACAGGGGCTAACTATGGCTACACCTTC CAIGRRTGANYGYTF
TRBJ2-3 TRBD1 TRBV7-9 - TGTGCCCTTGACAGGGACAACACAGATACGCAGTATTTT CALDRDNTDTQYF
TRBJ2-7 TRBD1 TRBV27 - TGTGCCAGCAGTCCGCTCGGGACAGGGTTAGAGCAGTACTTC CASSPLGTGLEQYF
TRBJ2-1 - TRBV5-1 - TGCGCCAGCAGCTTGAGGCGGAGCTCCTACAATGAGCAGTTCTTC CASSLRRSSYNEQFF
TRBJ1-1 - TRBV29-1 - TGCAGCGTTGTCCGGTCCGGGGGGAACACTGAAGCTTTCTTT CSVVRSGGNTEAFF
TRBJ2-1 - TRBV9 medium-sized TGTGCCAGCAGCGGCAGTTACAATGAGCAGTTCTTC CASSGSYNEQFF
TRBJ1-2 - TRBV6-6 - TGTGCCAGCATGGTATGGCTCCAGGGGCTCGATGGCTACACCTTC CASMVWLQGLDGYTF